This TCR beta chain was retrieved from a study of regulatory T cells in long-lasting Graves disease. The wider study: Graves' patients (newly diagnosed) had been on antithyroid drugs under 3 months.

The count of this clonotype is one. As yet, its antigen is unknown. Sequencing libraries for TCR beta were prepared with iRepertoire HTBI primers and Arm-PCR of CDR3 regions. TCRdb reanalysed the multiplex PCR reads using MiXCR and keeps one entry per CDR3 protein. This sample has around 500,000 distinct CDR3 sequences; 15% to 20% occur once, and the top ten carry 20% to 25%. Trimming took off 0 bases at V and 2 bases at J, with 5 bases between the two ends. Germline V gene sequence: CDR1 MGHRA, CDR2 YSYEKL. This CDR3 is 13 amino acids long. As for time point: newly diagnosed GD, antithyroid drugs for less than 3 months. PBMC-derived RNA was used for the TCR library. General observations from the study: Whereas about a thousand public clonotypes were shared by new patients, persistent patients shared more, at around 2,700.

These data are also associated with another study on T cells in Graves' hyperthyroidism and ophthalmopathy. That source adds: First-round RT-PCR with HTBI primers amplified the TCR CDR3 region.

This clonotype was sampled from a woman aged 40-65 years with Graves disease. Sequencing was performed on peripheral blood mononuclear cells (PBMCs), taken at new diagnosis, from a patient treated with antithyroid drugs. This rearrangement joins TRBV4-1 to TRBJ2-7; the D is unclear. The CDR3 DNA is TGCGCCAGCAGCCAAGATTTCGCCTACGAGCAGTACTTC. Translated: CASSQDFAYEQYF.